A single sample gave rise to the 15 T cell receptor beta chains below, sequenced in a study of blood T cell repertoires in COVID-19. Here immunoSEQ multiplex PCR was the method, and the copy in TCRdb shows in-frame clones only, minus some. The table shows some 270,000 clones, with 70% to 90% occurring only once. Sequencing was carried out using PBMCs or T cells enriched from blood (not recorded which). The receptor set was obtained from a woman aged 50 to 65 who had been exposed to COVID-19.

This clone showed up just a few times. The J gene is TRBJ1-5, the V gene TRBV14; D gene ambiguous. Germline assignment: CDR1 SGHDN and CDR2 FVKESK. V lost 1 base and J 11 bases, leaving 9 bases between the germline ends. This CDR3 has 12 residues. This chain's CDR3 is CASSQGTVSQHF. The CDR3 nucleotides read TGTGCCAGCAGCCAAGGTACGGTTTCCCAGCATTTT.

A single count supports this clone. The CDR3 DNA reads as TGTGCCAGCAGCTCGGGACTAAACACAGATACGCAGTATTTT. Translated, it gives CASSSGLNTDTQYF. The J gene is TRBJ2-3, the V gene TRBV28, with 7 nucleotides matching TRBD2. Germline V gives CDR1 MDHEN, CDR2 SYDVKM. The CDR3 is 14 amino acids. J gave up 2 bases and V 6 bases, and 5 bases lay outside the gene matches.

This clone was recorded once. The chain combines TRBV6-5 with TRBJ1-6, with D possibly TRBD1 on 5 matching bases. Germline-derived CDR1 and CDR2 are MNHEY and SVGAGI. V dropped 6 bases and J dropped 5 bases, with 8 bases sitting between them. The CDR3 has 13 amino acids. CDR3 sequence reads: CASSGGDNSPLHF. CDR3 nucleotides: TGTGCCAGCAGCGGAGGGGATAATTCACCCCTCCACTTT.

The chain couples TRBV7-2 to TRBJ2-7; 7 nucleotides match TRBD1. Germline V gene data show CDR1 as SGHTA and CDR2 as FQGNSA. The trim removed 1 base at V and 3 bases at J, leaving 3 bases unmatched. The length of the CDR3 is 14 residues. CDR3 sequence reads: CASSLVGQIYEQYF. The DNA for the CDR3 is TGTGCCAGCAGCTTAGTGGGACAGATCTACGAGCAGTACTTC.

The chain is built from TRBV5-1 and TRBJ2-2; the match to TRBD1 covers 7 bases. Losses at the gene ends were 1 base for V and 3 bases for J; bases not matched to a gene: 3. CDR3 length: 15 residues. Germline V CDR1 and CDR2: SGHRS, YFSETQ. In DNA, the CDR3 is TGCGCCAGCAGCTTGAGACAGGGAGACACCGGGGAGCTGTTTTTT. Translated, it gives CASSLRQGDTGELFF.

This sequence joins TRBV4-3 and TRBJ2-7, with 7 positions matching TRBD1. CDR3 length: 14 residues. The V and J ends lost 4 bases and 3 bases, in that order; junction bases with no gene match: 6. Germline CDR1 and CDR2: LGHNA and YSLEER. CDR3 in DNA: TGCGCCAGCAGCCGTGGGACAGCCGGCTACGAGCAGTACTTC. It yields the protein CASSRGTAGYEQYF.

This rearrangement joins TRBV29-1 to TRBJ2-2; D is unclear. Germline V lookup: CDR1 SQVTM, CDR2 ANQGSEA. Deletions cut 5 bases from V and 6 bases from J, with 7 bases between. CDR3 length: 11 residues. CDR3 in amino acids: CSVPFAGELFF. The CDR3 coding sequence is TGCAGCGTTCCATTTGCCGGGGAGCTGTTTTTT.

V is TRBV2 and J is TRBJ1-4, with D perhaps TRBD1 (6 bases). Germline CDR1 is SNHLY and CDR2 is FYNNEI. The CDR3 runs to 15 residues. Trimming stripped 2 bases from V and 0 bases from J, with 7 bases between. The CDR3: CASSERTATNEKLFF. DNA for the CDR3: TGTGCCAGCAGTGAACGGACAGCAACTAATGAAAAACTGTTTTTT. The whole variable domain, filled in from reference TRBV2 and TRBJ1-4, reads EPEVTQTPSHQVTQMGQEVILRCVPISNHLYFYWYRQILGQKVEFLVSFYNNEISEKSEIFDDQFSVERPDGSNFTLKIRSTKLEDSAMYFCASSERTATNEKLFFGSGTQLSVL.

This clone was found once. The chain combines TRBV19 with TRBJ1-3; maybe TRBD1 (6 bases). Trimming pared 6 bases from V and 0 bases from J, leaving 12 bases between. The germline gives CDR1 LNHDA, CDR2 SQIVND (reference sequence). This CDR3 is 15 amino acids long. The CDR3 DNA reads TGTGCCAGTAGCGAGGACAGATTCTCTGGAAACACCATATATTTT. It encodes CASSEDRFSGNTIYF.

V gene TRBV5-1 combines with J gene TRBJ1-6; weak D call: TRBD1 (6 bases). This CDR3 is built from 16 residues. Deletions cut 0 bases from V and 6 bases from J, with 13 bases between. The germline CDR1 and CDR2 sequences are SGHRS and YFSETQ. This chain's CDR3 is CASSLEGVGSNSPLHF. The DNA of the CDR3 is TGCGCCAGCAGCTTGGAGGGGGTGGGTTCTAATTCACCCCTCCACTTT.

The genes are TRBV14 and TRBJ1-3, with unresolved D. Germline CDR1 reads SGHDN; CDR2 reads FVKESK. The V end was cut by 1 base, the J end by 0 bases, with 13 bases between. The CDR3 totals 17 residues. CDR3 sequence: CASSQVGGWHSGNTIYF. CDR3 nucleotides: TGTGCCAGCAGCCAAGTCGGAGGGTGGCACTCTGGAAACACCATATATTTT.

The V gene is TRBV5-8, the J gene TRBJ1-6; TRBD1 might be the D (6 bases). V shed 6 bases and J shed 0 bases, with 10 bases lying between them. The CDR3 has 15 residues. Germline V gene sequence: CDR1 SGHTS, CDR2 YDEGEE. CDR3 amino acids: CASNTGSSYNSPLHF. CDR3 DNA sequence: TGTGCCAGCAACACAGGGAGCTCCTATAATTCACCCCTCCACTTT. The full variable domain, its missing parts supplied by reference TRBV5-8 and TRBJ1-6, is EAGVTQSPTHLIKTRGQQATLRCSPISGHTSVYWYQQALGLGLQFLLWYDEGEERNRGNFPPRFSGRQFPNYSSELNVNALELEDSALYLCASNTGSSYNSPLHFGNGTRLTVT.

The chain combines TRBV10-2 with TRBJ1-2, with D tentatively TRBD1 (5 bases). V lost 8 bases and J 5 bases, leaving 15 bases between the germline ends. From germline, CDR1 is WSHSY and CDR2 SAAADI. This CDR3 comprises 13 residues. The CDR3 DNA sequence: TGCGCCAGCGGACGGGGGGGAGGGTATGGCTACACCTTC. It encodes CASGRGGGYGYTF.

This chain links TRBV20-1 with TRBJ1-2; D unclear. The CDR3 spans 13 residues. The V end lost 3 bases, the J end lost 4 bases, and 12 bases lay between the germline ends. Germline V gives CDR1 DFQATT, CDR2 SNEGSKA (reference sequence). The CDR3 is CSASATGIYGYTF. In nucleotides, the CDR3 is TGCAGTGCTAGTGCGACCGGGATCTATGGCTACACCTTC.

The V gene is TRBV9, the J gene TRBJ2-5; 9 bases fit TRBD1. V shed 0 bases, J shed 5 bases, and the junction held 8 bases outside the gene matches. CDR1 and CDR2 from the germline V gene are SGDLS and YYNGEE. This CDR3 has 16 residues. CDR3 in amino acids: CASSVDTGGVGETQYF. The CDR3 region has the DNA TGTGCCAGCAGCGTAGATACAGGGGGCGTCGGGGAGACCCAGTACTTC.